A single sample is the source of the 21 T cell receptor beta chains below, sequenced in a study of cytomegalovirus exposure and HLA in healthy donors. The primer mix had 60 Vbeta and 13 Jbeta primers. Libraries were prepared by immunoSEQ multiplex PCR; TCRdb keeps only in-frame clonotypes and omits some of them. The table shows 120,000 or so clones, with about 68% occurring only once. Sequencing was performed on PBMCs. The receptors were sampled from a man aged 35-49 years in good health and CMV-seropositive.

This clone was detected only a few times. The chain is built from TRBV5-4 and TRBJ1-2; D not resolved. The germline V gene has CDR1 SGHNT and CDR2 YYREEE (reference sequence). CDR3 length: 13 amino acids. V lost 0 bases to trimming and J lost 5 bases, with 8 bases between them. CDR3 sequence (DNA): TGTGCCAGCAGCTTGGAAGGAGGGTATGGCTACACCTTC. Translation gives CASSLEGGYGYTF.

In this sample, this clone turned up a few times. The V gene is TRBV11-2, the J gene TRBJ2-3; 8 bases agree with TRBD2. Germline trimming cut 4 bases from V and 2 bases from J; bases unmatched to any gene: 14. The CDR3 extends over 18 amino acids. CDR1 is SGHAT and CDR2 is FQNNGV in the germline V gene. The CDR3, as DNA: TGTGCCAGCAGCTCGGGGGGGGGCGGGGCACCTAACACAGATACGCAGTATTTT. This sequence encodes CASSSGGGGAPNTDTQYF.

In DNA form, the CDR3 reads TGCGCCAGCAGCCAAGATATCGGAGGATCTCAAGAGACCCAGTACTTC. Translated: CASSQDIGGSQETQYF. This chain links TRBV4-3 with TRBJ2-5, with a tentative D call TRBD2 (5 bases). The germline V gene has CDR1 LGHNA and CDR2 YSLEER. There are 16 residues in the CDR3. Between the trimmed V and J ends, which lost 0 bases and 2 bases, there was a span of 13 bases.

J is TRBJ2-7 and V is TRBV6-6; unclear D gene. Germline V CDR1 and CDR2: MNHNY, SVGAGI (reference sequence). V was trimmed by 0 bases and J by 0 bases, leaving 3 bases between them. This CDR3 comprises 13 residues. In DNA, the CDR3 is TGTGCCAGCAGTTACTCGAGCTCCTACGAGCAGTACTTC. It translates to CASSYSSSYEQYF.

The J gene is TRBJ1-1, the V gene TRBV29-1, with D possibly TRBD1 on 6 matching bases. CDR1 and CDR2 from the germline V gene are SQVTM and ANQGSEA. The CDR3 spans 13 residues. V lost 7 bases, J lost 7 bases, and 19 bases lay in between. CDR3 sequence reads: CSAEATQGNEAFF. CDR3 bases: TGCAGCGCCGAGGCCACGCAGGGGAATGAAGCTTTCTTT.

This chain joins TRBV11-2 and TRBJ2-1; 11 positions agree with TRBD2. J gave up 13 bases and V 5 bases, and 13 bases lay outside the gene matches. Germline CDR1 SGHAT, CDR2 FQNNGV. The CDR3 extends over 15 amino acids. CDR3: CASSPNSASGGRQFF. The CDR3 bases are TGTGCCAGCAGCCCCAATTCGGCTAGCGGGGGGCGTCAGTTCTTC.

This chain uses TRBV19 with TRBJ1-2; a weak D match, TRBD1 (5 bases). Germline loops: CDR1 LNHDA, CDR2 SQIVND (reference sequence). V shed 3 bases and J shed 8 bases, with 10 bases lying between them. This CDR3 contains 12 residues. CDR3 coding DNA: TGTGCCAGTAGTATGGGGCAGGAGGGCTACACCTTC. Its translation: CASSMGQEGYTF.

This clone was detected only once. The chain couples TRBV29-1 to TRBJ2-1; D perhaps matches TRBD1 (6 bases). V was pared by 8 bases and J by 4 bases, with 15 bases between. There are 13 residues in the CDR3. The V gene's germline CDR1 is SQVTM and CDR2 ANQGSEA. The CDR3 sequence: CSSGQTQYNEQFF. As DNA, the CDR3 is TGCAGCTCAGGACAGACCCAATACAATGAGCAGTTCTTC.

The CDR3 bases are TGTGCCAGCACTTTGGGGGGGGACTCCTACGAGCAGTACTTC. Translated, it gives CASTLGGDSYEQYF. The chain is built from TRBV11-2 and TRBJ2-7; TRBD2 aligns across 7 bases. Trimming cost V 7 bases and J 0 bases; bases outside gene matches: 6. Germline CDR1 is SGHAT and CDR2 is FQNNGV. The CDR3 sequence is 14 residues long.

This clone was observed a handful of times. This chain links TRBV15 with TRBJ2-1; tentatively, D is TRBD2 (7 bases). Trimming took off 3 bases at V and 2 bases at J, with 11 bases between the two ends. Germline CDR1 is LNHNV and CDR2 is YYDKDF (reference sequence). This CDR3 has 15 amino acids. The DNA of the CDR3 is TGTGCCACCAGCAGGAGGGGGGGGCCCTACAATGAGCAGTTCTTC. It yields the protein CATSRRGGPYNEQFF. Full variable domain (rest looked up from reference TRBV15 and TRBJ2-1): DAMVIQNPRYQVTQFGKPVTLSCSQTLNHNVMYWYQQKSSQAPKLLFHYYDKDFNNEADTPDNFQSRRPNTSFCFLDIRSPGLGDTAMYLCATSRRGGPYNEQFFGPGTRLTVL.

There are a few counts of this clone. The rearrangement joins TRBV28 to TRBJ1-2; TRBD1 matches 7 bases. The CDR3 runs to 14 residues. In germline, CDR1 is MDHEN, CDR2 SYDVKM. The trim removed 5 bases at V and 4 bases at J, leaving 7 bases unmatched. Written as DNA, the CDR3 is TGTGCCAGCAGTAGACAGGGATTGGCCTATGGCTACACCTTC. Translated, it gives CASSRQGLAYGYTF.

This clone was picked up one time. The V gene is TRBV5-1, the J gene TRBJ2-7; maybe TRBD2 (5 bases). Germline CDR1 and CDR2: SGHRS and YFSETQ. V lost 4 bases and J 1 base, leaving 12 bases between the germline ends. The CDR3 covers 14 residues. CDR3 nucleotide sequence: TGCGCCAGCAGCAGCTTTGGGAGTTCCTACGAGCAGTACTTC. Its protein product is CASSSFGSSYEQYF.

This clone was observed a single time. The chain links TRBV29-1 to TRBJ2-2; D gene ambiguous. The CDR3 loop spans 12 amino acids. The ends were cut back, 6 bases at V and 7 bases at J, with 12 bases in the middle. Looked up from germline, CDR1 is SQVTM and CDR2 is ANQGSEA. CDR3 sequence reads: CSVGHADGELFF. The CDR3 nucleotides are TGCAGCGTAGGCCACGCGGACGGGGAGCTGTTTTTT.

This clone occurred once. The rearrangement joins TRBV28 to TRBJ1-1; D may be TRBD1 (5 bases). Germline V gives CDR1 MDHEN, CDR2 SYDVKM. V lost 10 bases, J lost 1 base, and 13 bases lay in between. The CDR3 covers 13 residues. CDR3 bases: TGTGCCACCATAGCCGGGGGGAACACTGAAGCTTTCTTT. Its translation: CATIAGGNTEAFF. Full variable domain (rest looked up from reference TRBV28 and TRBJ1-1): DVKVTQSSRYLVKRTGEKVFLECVQDMDHENMFWYRQDPGLGLRLIYFSYDVKMKEKGDIPEGYSVSREKKERFSLILESASTNQTSMYLCATIAGGNTEAFFGQGTRLTVV.

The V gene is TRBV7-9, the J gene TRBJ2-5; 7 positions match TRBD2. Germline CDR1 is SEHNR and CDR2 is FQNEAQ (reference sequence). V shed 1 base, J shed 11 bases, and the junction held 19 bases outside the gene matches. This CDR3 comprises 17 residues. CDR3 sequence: CASSLGTPGRPQVEQYF. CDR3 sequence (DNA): TGTGCCAGCAGCTTAGGGACCCCCGGGAGGCCCCAAGTAGAGCAGTACTTC. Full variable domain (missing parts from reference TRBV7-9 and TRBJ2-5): DTGVSQNPRHKITKRGQNVTFRCDPISEHNRLYWYRQTLGQGPEFLTYFQNEAQLEKSRLLSDRFSAERPKGSFSTLEIQRTEQGDSAMYLCASSLGTPGRPQVEQYFGPGTRLLVL.

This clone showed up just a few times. CDR3 DNA: TGTGCCAGCAGCCAATGGACAGGGGTCTATGGCTACACCTTC. This codes for CASSQWTGVYGYTF. J is TRBJ1-2 and V is TRBV16; 9 bases agree with TRBD1. The germline V gene encodes CDR1 KGHSY and CDR2 FQNENV. Trimming at V came to 1 base and at J to 4 bases, leaving 1 base not matched to a gene. The length of the CDR3 is 14 residues.

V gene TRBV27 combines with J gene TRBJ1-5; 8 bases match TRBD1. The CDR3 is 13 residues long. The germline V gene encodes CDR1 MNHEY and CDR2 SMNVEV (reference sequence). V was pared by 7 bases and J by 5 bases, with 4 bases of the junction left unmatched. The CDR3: CASNWTGYQPQHF. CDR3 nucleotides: TGTGCCAGCAATTGGACAGGGTATCAGCCCCAGCATTTT.

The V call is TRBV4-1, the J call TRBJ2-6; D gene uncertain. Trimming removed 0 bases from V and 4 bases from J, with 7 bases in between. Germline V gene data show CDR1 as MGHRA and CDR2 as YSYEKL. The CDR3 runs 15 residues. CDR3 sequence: CASSQERSGANVLTF. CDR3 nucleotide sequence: TGCGCCAGCAGCCAAGAGAGGTCCGGGGCCAACGTCCTGACTTTC.

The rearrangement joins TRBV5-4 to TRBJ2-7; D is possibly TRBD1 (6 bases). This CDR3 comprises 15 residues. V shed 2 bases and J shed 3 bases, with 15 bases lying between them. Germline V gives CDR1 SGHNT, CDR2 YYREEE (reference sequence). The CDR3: CASSLPGHSDYEQYF. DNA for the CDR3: TGTGCCAGCAGCTTACCGGGACATTCCGACTACGAGCAGTACTTC. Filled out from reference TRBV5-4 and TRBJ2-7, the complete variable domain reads ETGVTQSPTHLIKTRGQQVTLRCSSQSGHNTVSWYQQALGQGPQFIFQYYREEENGRGNFPPRFSGLQFPNYSSELNVNALELDDSALYLCASSLPGHSDYEQYFGPGTRLTVT.

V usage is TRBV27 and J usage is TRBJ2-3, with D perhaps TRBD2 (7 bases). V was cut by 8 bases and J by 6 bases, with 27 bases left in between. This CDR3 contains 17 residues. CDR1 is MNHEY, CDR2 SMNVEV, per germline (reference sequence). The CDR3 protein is CASRPRGGAARGDTQYF. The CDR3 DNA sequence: TGTGCCAGCCGACCGAGGGGGGGGGCCGCCAGAGGGGATACGCAGTATTTT.

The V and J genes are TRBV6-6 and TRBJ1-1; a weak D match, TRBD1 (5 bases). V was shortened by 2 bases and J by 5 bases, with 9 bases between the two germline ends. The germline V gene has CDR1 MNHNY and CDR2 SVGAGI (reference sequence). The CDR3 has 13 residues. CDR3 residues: CASSYRGGTEAFF. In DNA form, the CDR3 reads TGTGCCAGCAGTTACCGGGGGGGGACTGAAGCTTTCTTT.